These 20 T cell receptor beta chains came from one sample sequenced in a study of T cells in Graves' hyperthyroidism and ophthalmopathy. Amplification targeted TCR beta CDR3 regions from RNA transcripts. HTBI primers were employed in a first-round RT-PCR of the TCR CDR3. TCRdb re-derived calls from the multiplex PCR reads in MiXCR, one entry per CDR3 protein. The sample has about 600,000 distinct CDR3 sequences; about a sixth are singletons. Sequenced: blood. Source of these receptors: a woman in her 40s with Graves' ophthalmopathy.

The rearrangement uses TRBV10-3 and TRBJ1-5; 9 bases fit TRBD1. Germline V gives CDR1 ENHRY, CDR2 SYGVKD. The V segment lost 6 bases and the J segment 2 bases; nucleotides outside the gene matches: 5. The CDR3 contains 15 residues. The DNA for the CDR3 is TGTGCCATCAGCATGGGACAGGGTGGCAATCAGCCCCAGCATTTT. Encoded protein: CAISMGQGGNQPQHF.

In its sample, this clonotype was seen many times. The rearrangement joins TRBV4-1 to TRBJ1-5; a possible D gene is TRBD1 (5 bases). The CDR3 covers 15 residues. Germline V CDR1 and CDR2: MGHRA, YSYEKL. Trimming took off 4 bases at V and 1 base at J, with 11 bases between the two ends. The CDR3 sequence: CASSPYRDSNQPQHF. The CDR3 DNA reads as TGCGCCAGCAGCCCGTACCGGGACAGCAATCAGCCCCAGCATTTT.

This clonotype was recorded at least ten times. CDR3 in DNA: TGTGCCACCGGGGCCCAGGGAGTGCGCCAGAGTGGCAATGAGCAGTTCTTC. Encoded protein: CATGAQGVRQSGNEQFF. The genes are TRBV15 and TRBJ2-1, with D perhaps matching TRBD1 or TRBD2 (5 bases each). The CDR3 extends over 17 amino acids. In germline, CDR1 is LNHNV, CDR2 YYDKDF (reference sequence). V was clipped by 8 bases and J by 6 bases, with 26 bases between them.

This sequence joins TRBV6-7 and TRBJ1-5; a possible D gene is TRBD1 (5 bases). TRBV6-7 is an ORF; its function is uncertain. CDR3 length: 18 amino acids. The ends were cut back, 2 bases at V and 2 bases at J, with 19 bases in the middle. The CDR3 loop is CASSYPGGGRGGNQPQHF. Here the CDR3 DNA reads TGTGCCAGCAGTTACCCCGGGGGGGGGAGAGGTGGCAATCAGCCCCAGCATTTT.

This clonotype occurred many times. V is TRBV6-1 and J is TRBJ1-3; D uncertain. CDR3 length: 15 amino acids. Trimming cost V 5 bases and J 3 bases, with 14 bases left between them. CDR1 and CDR2 (germline): MNHNS, SASEGT. The CDR3: CASSIQGMGGNTIYF. The DNA of the CDR3 is TGTGCCAGCAGTATTCAAGGGATGGGTGGAAACACCATATATTTT.

This clonotype showed up just once. The J gene is TRBJ1-2, the V gene TRBV19, with 8 bases that match TRBD1. Trimming at V came to 10 bases and at J to 0 bases, leaving 4 bases not matched to a gene. Germline V lookup: CDR1 LNHDA, CDR2 SQIVND (reference sequence). The CDR3 is 13 residues long. The CDR3 is CATMDRANYGYTF. Here the CDR3 DNA reads TGTGCCACCATGGACAGGGCTAACTATGGCTACACCTTC.

Many counts were recorded for this clonotype. The chain is built from TRBV28 and TRBJ2-7; 7 bases are a match to TRBD1. J was trimmed by 2 bases and V by 6 bases; bases with no gene match: 7. This CDR3 is built from 14 residues. Germline V gene sequence: CDR1 MDHEN, CDR2 SYDVKM. CDR3 sequence (DNA): TGTGCCAGCAGACCGGGACAGCTAGCCTACGAGCAGTACTTC. Translated, it gives CASRPGQLAYEQYF.

This clonotype was seen many times. The J gene is TRBJ2-1, the V gene TRBV20-1; D gene uncertain. V was clipped by 1 base and J by 0 bases, with 10 bases between them. The CDR3 is 15 amino acids. CDR1 and CDR2 (germline): DFQATT, SNEGSKA (reference sequence). The CDR3 DNA is TGCAGTGCTAGAGTCCGAACTGCCTCCTACAATGAGCAGTTCTTC. It translates to CSARVRTASYNEQFF.

This clonotype has more than one count but fewer than ten. This chain joins TRBV12-3 or TRBV12-4 and TRBJ1-3, with D unclear. CDR3 length equals 15 residues. Deletions cut 0 bases from V and 8 bases from J, with 14 bases between. The CDR3 DNA sequence: TGTGCCAGCAGTTTAGCGCCCGGCCAGGTAGACACCATATATTTT. The encoded protein is CASSLAPGQVDTIYF.

This clonotype showed up just a few times. The chain couples TRBV7-9 to TRBJ2-3; 11 nucleotides match TRBD1. This CDR3 region has 11 residues. Germline V CDR1 and CDR2: SEHNR, FQNEAQ (reference sequence). Germline trimming cut 4 bases from V and 14 bases from J; bases unmatched to any gene: 2. In DNA form, the CDR3 reads TGTGCCAGCAGCTGGGACAGGGGGACGTATTTT. It codes for CASSWDRGTYF.

The V gene is TRBV4-1, the J gene TRBJ1-3, with 8 positions matching TRBD1. Germline V gives CDR1 MGHRA, CDR2 YSYEKL. The V gene end was trimmed by 4 bases and the J gene end by 1 base; junction bases not matched to a gene: 3. The CDR3 is 15 amino acids. This CDR3 is CASSPDRGSGNTIYF. The CDR3 DNA sequence: TGCGCCAGCAGCCCTGACAGGGGTTCTGGAAACACCATATATTTT.

This clonotype was seen repeatedly, ten times or more. The chain links TRBV6-1 to TRBJ1-2, with 10 bases lining up with TRBD1. The CDR3 covers 13 residues. V gave up 5 bases and J gave up 8 bases; unmatched junction bases: 5. Germline V gives CDR1 MNHNS, CDR2 SASEGT. CDR3 DNA sequence: TGTGCCAGCAGTTTTGGACAGGGGGAAGGCTACACCTTC. The encoded protein is CASSFGQGEGYTF.

This clonotype was counted only a few times. Because the CDR3 is missing its conserved closing phenylalanine or tryptophan, this is likely a read error. This chain links TRBV12-3 or TRBV12-4 with TRBJ2-1; tentatively, D is TRBD1 or TRBD2 (6 bases each). Trimming took 6 bases from V and 4 from J, leaving 16 bases between them. This CDR3 has 15 residues. The CDR3 nucleotides read TGTGCCAGCAGACAGGGTGGGGGGCGGTACAATGAGCAGTTCCTC. This sequence encodes CASRQGGGRYNEQFL.

The rearrangement uses TRBV28 and TRBJ1-1; 7 positions agree with TRBD1. CDR1 is MDHEN, CDR2 SYDVKM, per germline. The CDR3 runs 14 residues. Trimming took 7 bases from V and 1 from J; bases not matched to a gene: 6. The CDR3 spells CASKEGGRNTEAFF. Here the CDR3 DNA reads TGTGCCAGCAAAGAAGGGGGCAGGAACACTGAAGCTTTCTTT.

In its sample, this clonotype was seen many times. The CDR3: CASSPTGLAGKETQYF. Here the CDR3 DNA reads TGTGCCAGCAGCCCAACAGGACTAGCGGGAAAAGAGACCCAGTACTTC. V is TRBV11-2 and J is TRBJ2-5; 12 bases are a match to TRBD2. Germline V gives CDR1 SGHAT, CDR2 FQNNGV. The CDR3 is 16 residues long. J lost 3 bases, V lost 5 bases, and 7 bases had no gene match.

J is TRBJ2-1 and V is TRBV10-1; D gene ambiguous. V lost 7 bases to trimming and J lost 9 bases, with 7 bases between them. Germline V CDR1 and CDR2: WNHNN, SYGVQD (reference sequence). The CDR3 runs 10 residues. The CDR3 reads CASNMSEQFF. The CDR3 DNA follows: TGCGCCAGCAATATGAGTGAGCAGTTCTTC.

This clonotype was counted at least ten times. The chain is built from TRBV18 and TRBJ1-1; the D is unclear. The length of the CDR3 is 13 residues. Trimming shortened V by 2 bases and J by 2 bases, and 6 bases separated the two germline ends. Germline lookup yields CDR1 KGHSH and CDR2 LQKENI. DNA of the CDR3: TGTGCCAGCTCACCAAGTCCCAACACTGAAGCTTTCTTT. This translates into CASSPSPNTEAFF.

This clonotype was counted only a few times. CDR3 residues: CASSSGQGFEKLFF. The CDR3 DNA reads as TGCGCCAGCAGCTCAGGACAGGGTTTTGAAAAACTGTTTTTT. This chain connects TRBV5-1 to TRBJ1-4, with 8 bases lining up with TRBD1. This CDR3 contains 14 residues. After removal of 3 bases from V and 7 bases from J, the junction contained 5 bases not matched to a gene. Germline loops: CDR1 SGHRS, CDR2 YFSETQ.

This clonotype turned up a few times. This chain joins TRBV2 and TRBJ1-5; D is possibly TRBD1 (5 bases). CDR3 length: 14 residues. CDR1 and CDR2 (germline): SNHLY, FYNNEI. V lost 5 bases, J lost 3 bases, and 11 bases lay in between. CDR3 region: CASSPGRANQPQHF. In nucleotides, the CDR3 is TGTGCCAGCAGTCCGGGACGGGCCAATCAGCCCCAGCATTTT.

This clonotype has a handful of counts. This sequence joins TRBV6-2 or TRBV6-3 and TRBJ2-7; D is undetermined. The CDR3 runs 16 residues. From germline, CDR1 is MNHEY and CDR2 SVGEGT. Trimming cost V 2 bases and J 0 bases, with 14 bases left between them. CDR3 in amino acids: CASSYPNGPSSYEQYF. The CDR3 DNA sequence: TGTGCCAGCAGTTACCCGAACGGGCCAAGCTCCTACGAGCAGTACTTC.